The source of this T cell receptor (beta chain) is a study of T cell changes during pregnancy in multiple sclerosis. J was trimmed by 1 base and V by 4 bases; bases with no gene match: 5. Looked up from germline, CDR1 is LGHNA and CDR2 is YNFKEQ. The CDR3 length is 17 residues. Sequenced by immunoSEQ multiplex PCR; TCRdb stores in-frame clones only, minus some. The repertoire holds approximately 70,000 clones, with 92% as singletons. The chain has TRBV4-2 and TRBJ2-2; 11 positions agree with TRBD2. The source is a female donor with multiple sclerosis, enrolled in a pregnancy study. The input for sequencing was peripheral blood, taken after pregnancy. The CDR3 reads CASSPKTSGGNTGELFF. The DNA for the CDR3 is TGTGCCAGCAGCCCAAAAACTAGCGGGGGGAACACCGGGGAGCTGTTTTTT.